The clone carrying this TCR beta chain has at least ten counts. The data belong to a study of regulatory T cells in long-lasting Graves disease. On the study more broadly: The antithyroid drugs taken by newly diagnosed Graves' patients had been used for under 3 months.

Trimming took 4 bases from V and 4 from J; bases not matched to a gene: 4. CDR3 length: 13 amino acids. Germline V gene data show CDR1 as SQVTM and CDR2 as ANQGSEA. Combining iRepertoire HTBI primers with Arm-PCR of CDR3 regions, the authors built TCR beta libraries. TCRdb ran MiXCR on the multiplex PCR reads and lists one entry per CDR3 protein. The table includes roughly 610,000 distinct CDR3 sequences, 15% to 20% detected once. As to time point: newly diagnosed GD, antithyroid drugs for less than 3 months. The authors made the TCR library using RNA they extracted from PBMCs. American Thyroid Association guidelines defined how Graves' disease was diagnosed. Another study also made use of these data, one on T cells in Graves' hyperthyroidism and ophthalmopathy.

The sequenced sample was peripheral blood mononuclear cells (PBMCs), obtained at new diagnosis, from a patient treated with antithyroid drugs. The rearrangement joins TRBV29-1 to TRBJ2-7; 10 nucleotides match TRBD1. This sequence originates from a man younger than 30 with Graves disease. The CDR3 here is CSVGRDRGYEQYF. CDR3 bases: TGCAGCGTTGGGAGGGACAGGGGATACGAGCAGTACTTC.